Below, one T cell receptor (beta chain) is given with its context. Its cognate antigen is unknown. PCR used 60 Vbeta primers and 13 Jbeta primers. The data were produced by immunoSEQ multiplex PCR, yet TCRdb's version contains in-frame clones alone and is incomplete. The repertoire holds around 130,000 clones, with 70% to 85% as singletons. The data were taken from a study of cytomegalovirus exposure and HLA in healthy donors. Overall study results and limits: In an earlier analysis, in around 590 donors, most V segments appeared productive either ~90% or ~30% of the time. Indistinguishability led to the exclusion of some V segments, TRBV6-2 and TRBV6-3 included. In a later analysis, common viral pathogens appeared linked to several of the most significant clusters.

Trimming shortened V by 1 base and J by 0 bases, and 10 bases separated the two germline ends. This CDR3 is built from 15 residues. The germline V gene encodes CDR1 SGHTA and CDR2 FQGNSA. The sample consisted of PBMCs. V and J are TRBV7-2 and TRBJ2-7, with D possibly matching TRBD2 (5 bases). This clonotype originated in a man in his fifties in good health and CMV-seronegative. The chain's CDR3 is CASSLVDSSSYEQYF. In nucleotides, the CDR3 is TGTGCCAGCAGCTTAGTGGACTCGAGCTCCTACGAGCAGTACTTC.